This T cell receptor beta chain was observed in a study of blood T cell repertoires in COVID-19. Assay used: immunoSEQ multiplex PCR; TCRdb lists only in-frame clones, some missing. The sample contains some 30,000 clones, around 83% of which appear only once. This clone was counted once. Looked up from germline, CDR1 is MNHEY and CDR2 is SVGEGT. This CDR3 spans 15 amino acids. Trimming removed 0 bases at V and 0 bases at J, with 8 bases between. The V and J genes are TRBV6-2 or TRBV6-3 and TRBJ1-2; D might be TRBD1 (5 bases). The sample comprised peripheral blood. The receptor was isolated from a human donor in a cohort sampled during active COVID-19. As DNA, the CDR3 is TGTGCCAGCAGTTACTCGGGCAGGGCTAACTATGGCTACACCTTC. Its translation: CASSYSGRANYGYTF.